This T cell receptor (beta chain) was observed in a study of early T cells in non-severe SARS-CoV-2 infection. Study in general: It was bulk RNA from unsorted whole blood that was sequenced, and the chains were unpaired. Points from the study as a whole: Private and CD4 specificities were missed by VDJdb matching, which favored anti-spike CD8 responses.

This clonotype has ten or more counts. Its antigen is undetermined. Unique molecular identifiers were attached to individual cDNA molecules. TCRdb called the 5' RACE reads again in MiXCR, with one record for every CDR3 protein. The data show roughly 49,000 distinct CDR3 sequences, about 4.2% seen once. The sequenced material came from whole blood. The receptor comes from an adult who was a healthcare worker with PCR-confirmed SARS-CoV-2 infection or an uninfected control (not recorded which).

CDR3 sequence (DNA): TGTGCCAGTAGTTCTCCGGCCGGGACTAGCGGGTACTACGAGCAGTACTTC. This codes for CASSSPAGTSGYYEQYF. The V call is TRBV19, the J call TRBJ2-7; 12 bases fit TRBD2. The germline V gene has CDR1 LNHDA and CDR2 SQIVND (reference sequence). The CDR3 runs to 17 residues. The V segment lost 5 bases and the J segment 3 bases; nucleotides outside the gene matches: 11.